A single sample is the source of the 30 T cell receptor beta chains below, sequenced in a study of vaccination and CD4 T cells after COVID-19. These receptors lack a known antigen. The treatment was: roughly nine-day PBMC culture with coronavirus spike peptide pools or control peptides (ViraFEST assay). The Oncomine TCR Beta short-read assay was what sequenced the DNA obtained from cultured CD4+ T cells. TCRdb reanalysed the PCR reads using MiXCR and keeps one entry per CDR3 protein. The sample has about 15,000 distinct CDR3 sequences, 65% to 85% seen once. The sample taken for sequencing was CD4+ T cells from blood, cultured in vitro. These receptors all stem from a human donor who had recovered from COVID-19.

This clonotype has just a few counts. This chain links TRBV2 with TRBJ2-5; TRBD2 matches 11 bases. The germline V gene encodes CDR1 SNHLY and CDR2 FYNNEI. This CDR3 has 17 residues. Germline trimming cut 3 bases from V and 3 bases from J; bases unmatched to any gene: 9. The DNA of the CDR3 is TGTGCCAGCAGTGACCCCTTGGGTAGCGGGAGGGAAGAGACCCAGTACTTC. This sequence encodes CASSDPLGSGREETQYF.

The V call is TRBV6-2 or TRBV6-3, the J call TRBJ2-1, with D possibly matching TRBD2 (5 bases). CDR1 is MNHEY, CDR2 SVGEGT, per germline. This CDR3 has 24 residues. The V and J ends lost 0 bases and 0 bases respectively, with 33 bases between them. The DNA of the CDR3 is TGTGCCAGCAGTTACTCGCTAGCTCGCGATCAGAGCAACCCGGACCTGAGCTCCTACAATGAGCAGTTCTTC. Its protein product is CASSYSLARDQSNPDLSSYNEQFF.

The chain employs TRBV7-2 and TRBJ1-1, with D perhaps matching TRBD1 (5 bases). Germline CDR1 is SGHTA and CDR2 is FQGNSA. This CDR3 is built from 14 residues. Trimming removed 2 bases at V and 6 bases at J, with 13 bases between. The chain's CDR3 is CASSLQGSSPEAFF. CDR3 nucleotide sequence: TGTGCCAGCAGCTTACAGGGTTCGAGTCCTGAAGCTTTCTTT.

J is TRBJ2-7 and V is TRBV5-6; no clear D gene. V gave up 1 base and J gave up 6 bases, with 5 bases separating them. Germline-derived CDR1 and CDR2 are SGHDT and YYEEEE. The CDR3 spans 11 residues. The chain's CDR3 is CASSLSVEQYF. DNA of the CDR3: TGTGCCAGCAGCTTGAGTGTCGAGCAGTACTTC.

The chain carries TRBV27 and TRBJ1-2; no definite D call. Germline V gene lookup returns CDR1 MNHEY and CDR2 SMNVEV (reference sequence). The V and J ends lost 5 bases and 5 bases respectively, with 15 bases between them. The CDR3 is 14 residues long. The DNA of the CDR3 is TGTGCCAGCAGTCCTCAGACCAGTGGTTATGGCTACACCTTC. This encodes CASSPQTSGYGYTF.

This clonotype has only a few counts. The gene calls are TRBV20-1 and TRBJ2-7; possibly TRBD1 for D (6 bases). The V and J ends lost 6 bases and 4 bases respectively, with 19 bases between them. The CDR3 contains 14 residues. Germline V gives CDR1 DFQATT, CDR2 SNEGSKA (reference sequence). The CDR3 region is CSANRDGPFYEQYF. As DNA, the CDR3 is TGCAGTGCCAACAGGGACGGACCTTTTTACGAGCAGTACTTC.

The table lists this clonotype with a few counts. V and J are TRBV20-1 and TRBJ2-5, with TRBD1 matching over 8 bases. This CDR3 is built from 14 residues. From germline, CDR1 is DFQATT and CDR2 SNEGSKA (reference sequence). V trimming: 2 bases; J trimming: 3 bases; junction bases outside the gene matches: 5. CDR3 nucleotides: TGCAGTGCTAGAACCCGGACAGGGAAAGAGACCCAGTACTTC. Translation: CSARTRTGKETQYF.

To note about this clonotype: A read error may account for a junction end that differs from germline. V usage is TRBV11-3 and J usage is TRBJ2-2, with 8 bases identical to TRBD1. Germline V gene lookup returns CDR1 SGHNT and CDR2 YENEEA. The CDR3 is 17 residues long. CDR3 residues: CASSTGQGSRLAGEQFF. In nucleotides, the CDR3 is TGTGCCAGCAGCACCGGACAGGGATCCCGCCTCGCCGGGGAGCAGTTTTTT.

The J gene is TRBJ2-5, the V gene TRBV4-1, with D perhaps TRBD2 (6 bases). V was shortened by 1 base and J by 5 bases, with 20 bases between the two germline ends. CDR1 and CDR2 (germline): MGHRA, YSYEKL. CDR3 size: 17 residues. The CDR3 sequence: CASSQVPESGFFETQYF. As DNA, the CDR3 is TGCGCCAGCAGCCAAGTCCCCGAGAGCGGGTTCTTTGAGACCCAGTACTTC.

This clonotype was detected a few times. The J gene is TRBJ2-3, the V gene TRBV20-1; tentative D call: TRBD2 (6 bases). The germline V gene has CDR1 DFQATT and CDR2 SNEGSKA (reference sequence). Deletions cut 5 bases from V and 0 bases from J, with 12 bases between. The CDR3 is 14 residues long. The CDR3 protein is CSARGNPSTDTQYF. The CDR3 DNA is TGCAGTGCTCGGGGGAACCCAAGCACAGATACGCAGTATTTT.

The rearrangement links TRBV20-1 to TRBJ2-5; 11 nucleotides align to TRBD2. Germline V CDR1 and CDR2: DFQATT, SNEGSKA (reference sequence). Losses at the gene ends were 5 bases for V and 5 bases for J; bases not matched to a gene: 7. The CDR3 has 14 residues. CDR3 sequence (DNA): TGCAGTGCTTTGATAGCGGGAGGGTCCGAGACCCAGTACTTC. It translates to CSALIAGGSETQYF.

The chain employs TRBV27 and TRBJ2-6; D is possibly TRBD2 (6 bases). V shed 1 base and J shed 4 bases, with 8 bases lying between them. This CDR3 has 15 amino acids. CDR1 MNHEY and CDR2 SMNVEV come from the germline V gene (reference sequence). CDR3: CASSLLGRGANVLTF. For the CDR3, the DNA is TGTGCCAGCAGTTTATTGGGGAGGGGGGCCAACGTCCTGACTTTC.

The rearrangement joins TRBV7-6 to TRBJ1-1; TRBD1 is a possible D gene (6 bases). Germline CDR1 SGHVS, CDR2 FNYEAQ. V was shortened by 5 bases and J by 2 bases, with 9 bases between the two germline ends. The length of the CDR3 is 13 residues. DNA for the CDR3: TGTGCCAGCAGCAGGGGACAAAACACTGAAGCTTTCTTT. As protein: CASSRGQNTEAFF. Full variable domain (outside the CDR3, taken from reference TRBV7-6 and TRBJ1-1): GAGVSQSPRYKVTKRGQDVALRCDPISGHVSLYWYRQALGQGPEFLTYFNYEAQQDKSGLPNDRFSAERPEGSISTLTIQRTEQRDSAMYRCASSRGQNTEAFFGQGTRLTVV.

J is TRBJ2-5 and V is TRBV7-2; maybe TRBD2 (5 bases). CDR1 is SGHTA and CDR2 is FQGNSA in the germline V gene. There are 15 residues in the CDR3. Trimming took 1 base from V and 4 from J, leaving 13 bases between them. The CDR3: CASSLGIGVGETQYF. For the CDR3, the DNA is TGTGCCAGCAGCTTAGGTATCGGGGTGGGAGAGACCCAGTACTTC.

This chain uses TRBV5-1 with TRBJ1-5; 8 bases match TRBD1. Germline-derived CDR1 and CDR2 are SGHRS and YFSETQ. J gave up 6 bases and V 4 bases, and 9 bases lay outside the gene matches. The CDR3 runs 15 residues. The CDR3 reads CASSPGQGGGQPQHF. The CDR3, as DNA: TGCGCCAGCAGCCCTGGACAGGGAGGCGGTCAGCCCCAGCATTTT.

This clonotype was observed a few times. The chain carries TRBV20-1 and TRBJ1-5, with unresolved D. Germline V CDR1 and CDR2: DFQATT, SNEGSKA (reference sequence). V lost 5 bases and J 4 bases, leaving 15 bases between the germline ends. The CDR3 length is 14 residues. This chain's CDR3 is CSAQPQMGNQPQHF. For the CDR3, the DNA is TGCAGTGCTCAACCCCAAATGGGTAATCAGCCCCAGCATTTT.

The chain employs TRBV7-9 and TRBJ1-2; D is undetermined. CDR1 is SEHNR and CDR2 is FQNEAQ in the germline V gene (reference sequence). The V and J ends lost 5 bases and 6 bases respectively, with 19 bases between them. The CDR3 is made up of 15 amino acids. The CDR3 DNA sequence: TGTGCCAGCAGCCCCATTGAGTGGGTTGAGCATGGCTACACCTTC. Residues: CASSPIEWVEHGYTF.

The chain links TRBV7-9 to TRBJ1-6; 9 bases are a match to TRBD1. This CDR3 has 16 amino acids. Unmatched junction bases numbered 9, after V lost 2 bases and J lost 10 bases. Per germline, CDR1 SEHNR and CDR2 FQNEAQ (reference sequence). CDR3 nucleotides: TGTGCCAGCAGCTTATTGAGGACAGGGGTATCCTCACCCCTCCACTTT. Amino acid sequence: CASSLLRTGVSSPLHF.

The J gene is TRBJ1-5, the V gene TRBV20-1; D might be TRBD1 (6 bases). Deletions cut 3 bases from V and 11 bases from J, with 17 bases between. Germline CDR1 is DFQATT and CDR2 is SNEGSKA (reference sequence). The CDR3 length is 13 residues. The chain's CDR3 is CSASGPGVGAQHF. The CDR3 coding sequence is TGCAGTGCTAGTGGCCCAGGGGTTGGAGCCCAGCATTTT.

Of note for this clonotype: One end of the junction does not line up with germline, which may come from a read error. The gene calls are TRBV5-4 and TRBJ2-4; D gene ambiguous. The CDR3 runs 15 residues. The germline gives CDR1 SGHNT, CDR2 YYREEE (reference sequence). The CDR3 DNA is TGTGTCAGCAGCTTGAGGCAGACCGGGAAAAACATTCAGTACTTC. Translated: CVSSLRQTGKNIQYF.

The V gene is TRBV20-1, the J gene TRBJ1-6; 9 positions agree with TRBD1. CDR1 is DFQATT and CDR2 is SNEGSKA in the germline V gene (reference sequence). There are 13 residues in the CDR3. J lost 6 bases, V lost 6 bases, and 3 bases had no gene match. Here the CDR3 reads CSAQTGGNSPLHF. The CDR3 DNA follows: TGCAGTGCCCAGACAGGGGGTAATTCACCCCTCCACTTT.

The rearrangement links TRBV6-2 or TRBV6-3 to TRBJ2-3; 12 bases line up with TRBD2. The CDR3 runs to 17 residues. Unmatched junction bases numbered 11, after V lost 6 bases and J lost 4 bases. Germline CDR1 reads MNHEY; CDR2 reads SVGEGT. CDR3: CASRPPTSGRISDTQYF. Written as DNA, the CDR3 is TGTGCCAGCAGACCCCCGACTAGCGGGAGAATTTCAGATACGCAGTATTTT.

The chain combines TRBV2 with TRBJ2-4; no definite D call. Germline CDR1 SNHLY, CDR2 FYNNEI. The CDR3 contains 15 residues. Trimming pared 10 bases from V and 0 bases from J, leaving 16 bases between. CDR3 protein: CATDYRKLAKNIQYF. For the CDR3, the DNA is TGTGCCACCGATTACCGTAAGCTAGCCAAAAACATTCAGTACTTC.

The rearrangement links TRBV20-1 to TRBJ1-1, with D tentatively TRBD1 (5 bases). This CDR3 has 13 residues. The V gene's germline CDR1 is DFQATT and CDR2 SNEGSKA (reference sequence). V was shortened by 4 bases and J by 3 bases, with 12 bases between the two germline ends. The DNA of the CDR3 is TGCAGTGCTACCTTGGGGGGTGACACTGAAGCTTTCTTT. It yields the protein CSATLGGDTEAFF.

The chain is built from TRBV27 and TRBJ1-2, with D possibly TRBD1 on 5 matching bases. Germline V gives CDR1 MNHEY, CDR2 SMNVEV (reference sequence). The CDR3 totals 14 residues. With 3 bases removed from V and 7 bases from J, the gap between germline ends came to 15 bases. CDR3 region: CASSLAGHFGGYTF. The CDR3 DNA reads TGTGCCAGCAGTTTGGCAGGGCATTTTGGTGGCTACACCTTC.

V is TRBV6-1 and J is TRBJ2-2; no definite D call. Trimming pared 7 bases from V and 6 bases from J, leaving 9 bases between. Germline V lookup: CDR1 MNHNS, CDR2 SASEGT. This CDR3 spans 12 amino acids. The chain's CDR3 is CASIKWAGELFF. The DNA of the CDR3 is TGTGCCAGCATTAAGTGGGCCGGGGAGCTGTTTTTT.

V and J are TRBV7-2 and TRBJ2-2; 13 bases are a match to TRBD2. The CDR3 is 17 amino acids. The V gene's germline CDR1 is SGHTA and CDR2 FQGNSA. Trimming at V came to 1 base and at J to 1 base, leaving 0 bases not matched to a gene. The CDR3 coding sequence is TGTGCCAGCAGCTTAGGACTAGCGGGAGGGAACACCGGGGAGCTGTTTTTT. Protein: CASSLGLAGGNTGELFF. The full variable domain, in which reference TRBV7-2 and TRBJ2-2 provide the parts outside the CDR3, is GAGVSQSPSNKVTEKGKDVELRCDPISGHTALYWYRQSLGQGLEFLIYFQGNSAPDKSGLPSDRFSAERTGGSVSTLTIQRTQQEDSAVYLCASSLGLAGGNTGELFFGEGSRLTVL.

This clonotype was found a few times. CDR3 nucleotide sequence: TGTGCCAGCAGTTTATTGGGGGACGGAGAAGAGACCCAGTACTTC. It translates to CASSLLGDGEETQYF. The chain employs TRBV27 and TRBJ2-5; D is tentatively TRBD1 or TRBD2 (5 bases each). The germline V and J ends were trimmed by 1 base and 3 bases, with 12 bases remaining between them. CDR1 MNHEY and CDR2 SMNVEV come from the germline V gene (reference sequence). This CDR3 spans 15 amino acids.

This sequence joins TRBV18 and TRBJ2-5; 8 bases line up with TRBD2. V was pared by 5 bases and J by 3 bases, with 20 bases of the junction left unmatched. Germline CDR1 KGHSH, CDR2 LQKENI. The CDR3 is 19 residues long. CDR3 sequence reads: CASSLSWGSSGRIKETQYF. CDR3 nucleotide sequence: TGTGCCAGCTCATTGTCGTGGGGGTCTAGCGGGCGAATAAAAGAGACCCAGTACTTC.

This rearrangement joins TRBV20-1 to TRBJ1-2, with a tentative D call TRBD1 (5 bases). The CDR3 extends over 12 amino acids. CDR1 and CDR2 from the germline V gene are DFQATT and SNEGSKA (reference sequence). V lost 4 bases, J lost 7 bases, and 13 bases lay in between. The CDR3 DNA follows: TGCAGTGCTACCTCCGGGACTATTGGCTACACCTTC. Translating gives CSATSGTIGYTF.